The 15 T cell receptor beta chains given below trace back to one sample, sequenced in a study of T cell repertoires in aging, cancer and after chemotherapy. Multiplex touch-down PCR with TRB-A/B primers amplified rearranged V-D-J TRB sequences. TCRdb redid the calling of the multiplex PCR reads with MiXCR, one entry per CDR3 protein. This sample has about 1,800 distinct CDR3 sequences, with around 64% found just once. Amplification of TCR beta used genomic DNA extracted from peripheral blood. The sample was blood. These receptors were obtained from a human donor with a blood cancer.

This clonotype was seen a few times. V gene TRBV6-5 combines with J gene TRBJ1-2; weak D call: TRBD1 (5 bases). Looked up from germline, CDR1 is MNHEY and CDR2 is SVGAGI. The CDR3 spans 14 residues. V dropped 4 bases and J dropped 4 bases, with 13 bases sitting between them. CDR3 coding DNA: TGTGCCAGCAGTTCCGCGGGGGTGGGCTATGGCTACACCTTC. Translated, it gives CASSSAGVGYGYTF.

V usage is TRBV6-5 and J usage is TRBJ2-2; tentatively, D is TRBD2 (7 bases). This CDR3 is 15 amino acids long. CDR1 is MNHEY, CDR2 SVGAGI, per germline. Trimming took 0 bases from V and 4 from J, leaving 9 bases between them. The CDR3 nucleotides are TGTGCCAGCAGTTACTCCGGGGGGCCCACCGGGGAGCTGTTTTTT. As protein: CASSYSGGPTGELFF.

This clonotype was seen a handful of times. The chain couples TRBV6-5 to TRBJ1-6; no clear D. Trimming removed 8 bases from V and 3 bases from J, with 8 bases in between. Germline V gene data show CDR1 as MNHEY and CDR2 as SVGAGI. The CDR3 contains 13 residues. The CDR3 spells CASRLSYNSPLHF. The CDR3, as DNA: TGTGCCAGCCGTCTTAGCTATAATTCACCCCTCCACTTT.

The chain joins TRBV13 to TRBJ2-1, with D possibly TRBD1 on 5 matching bases. Per germline, CDR1 PRHDT and CDR2 FYEKMQ (reference sequence). The CDR3 is made up of 16 amino acids. The V gene lost 5 bases and the J gene lost 9 bases, with 23 bases spanning the gap. The CDR3 reads CASSPRQGARIREQFF. DNA of the CDR3: TGTGCCAGCAGCCCCCGCCAAGGGGCGCGAATTCGTGAGCAGTTCTTC. Based on the CDR3 plus reference TRBV13 and TRBJ2-1, the full variable domain is AAGVIQSPRHLIKEKRETATLKCYPIPRHDTVYWYQQGPGQDPQFLISFYEKMQSDKGSIPDRFSAQQFSDYHSELNMSSLELGDSALYFCASSPRQGARIREQFFGPGTRLTVL.

This clonotype was counted once. V usage is TRBV29-1 and J usage is TRBJ2-3, with a possible D match to TRBD1 (7 bases). V dropped 5 bases and J dropped 5 bases, with 17 bases sitting between them. The germline CDR1 and CDR2 sequences are SQVTM and ANQGSEA. The CDR3 has 14 amino acids. CDR3 protein: CSVPSGGSGDTQYF. The CDR3, as DNA: TGCAGCGTTCCCTCAGGGGGGAGCGGAGATACGCAGTATTTT.

The chain uses TRBV29-1 and TRBJ2-7; no clear D gene. Deletions cut 2 bases from V and 5 bases from J, with 7 bases between. CDR1 and CDR2 from the germline V gene are SQVTM and ANQGSEA. This CDR3 is built from 11 residues. This CDR3 reads CSVEWGHEQYF. The CDR3 nucleotides read TGCAGCGTTGAATGGGGTCACGAGCAGTACTTC.

The gene calls are TRBV12-3 or TRBV12-4 and TRBJ2-7; D uncertain. The CDR3 loop spans 15 amino acids. Deletions cut 1 base from V and 0 bases from J, with 10 bases between. The CDR3 DNA follows: TGTGCCAGCAGTTTAGGCGGCTTGAGCTCCTACGAGCAGTACTTC. As protein: CASSLGGLSSYEQYF.

Worth noting for this clonotype: The junction shows a germline mismatch at one end, possibly a read error. V usage is TRBV10-3 and J usage is TRBJ2-5, with a weak D call TRBD2 (7 bases). Germline V gives CDR1 ENHRY, CDR2 SYGVKD. The CDR3 totals 16 residues. CDR3 residues: CASSPLRGGRVETQYF. CDR3 in DNA: TGTGCCAGCAGTCCCTTGAGGGGGGGGCGGGTGGAGACCCAGTACTTC.

V is TRBV6-5 and J is TRBJ2-7, with a weak D call TRBD2 (5 bases). With 6 bases removed from V and 3 bases from J, the gap between germline ends came to 12 bases. Germline V gene data show CDR1 as MNHEY and CDR2 as SVGAGI. This CDR3 has 13 amino acids. CDR3 DNA: TGTGCCAGCAGCCCTCGGGGAAACTACGAGCAGTACTTC. Residues: CASSPRGNYEQYF.

This sequence joins TRBV6-5 and TRBJ1-6; D ambiguous. The CDR3 consists of 16 residues. Germline assignment: CDR1 MNHEY and CDR2 SVGAGI. V was cut by 4 bases and J by 4 bases, with 14 bases left in between. The CDR3 DNA reads as TGTGCCAGCAGTTCCCCGTCCGAGGCGTATAATTCACCCCTCCACTTT. Translating gives CASSSPSEAYNSPLHF.

The rearrangement links TRBV12-3 or TRBV12-4 to TRBJ2-7; 7 nucleotides agree with TRBD2. The CDR3 has 14 residues. Trimming cost V 0 bases and J 1 base; bases outside gene matches: 0. The CDR3 sequence is CASSLAGGSYEQYF. For the CDR3, the DNA is TGTGCCAGCAGTTTAGCGGGAGGGTCCTACGAGCAGTACTTC.

The chain links TRBV12-3 or TRBV12-4 to TRBJ2-7, with TRBD1 matching 7 bases. V was pared by 0 bases and J by 7 bases, with 3 bases of the junction left unmatched. The CDR3 spans 13 residues. Written as DNA, the CDR3 is TGTGCCAGCAGTTTAGCACAGGGGTTGGAGCAGTACTTC. It encodes CASSLAQGLEQYF.

The gene calls are TRBV6-5 and TRBJ1-6; D uncertain. Germline V gives CDR1 MNHEY, CDR2 SVGAGI. Trimming took 7 bases from V and 10 from J, leaving 14 bases between them. The CDR3 covers 13 residues. Here the CDR3 reads CASTSAPWSPLHF. The CDR3 DNA is TGTGCCAGCACATCGGCCCCTTGGTCACCCCTCCACTTT.

DNA of the CDR3: TGTGCCAGCAGTTACCAGGGCGGCGGAGATACGCAGTATTTT. The encoded protein is CASSYQGGGDTQYF. The chain combines TRBV6-5 with TRBJ2-3; a possible D gene is TRBD1 (5 bases). From germline, CDR1 is MNHEY and CDR2 SVGAGI. Trimming removed 2 bases at V and 5 bases at J, with 11 bases between. This CDR3 spans 14 amino acids.

This sequence joins TRBV5-6 and TRBJ2-3, with D possibly being TRBD2 (7 bases). V was pared by 4 bases and J by 4 bases, with 19 bases between. Germline V gene lookup returns CDR1 SGHDT and CDR2 YYEEEE. This CDR3 has 16 amino acids. The CDR3 loop reads CASSPRGGGVADTQYF. CDR3 nucleotides: TGTGCCAGCAGCCCTAGGGGGGGGGGCGTCGCAGATACGCAGTATTTT.